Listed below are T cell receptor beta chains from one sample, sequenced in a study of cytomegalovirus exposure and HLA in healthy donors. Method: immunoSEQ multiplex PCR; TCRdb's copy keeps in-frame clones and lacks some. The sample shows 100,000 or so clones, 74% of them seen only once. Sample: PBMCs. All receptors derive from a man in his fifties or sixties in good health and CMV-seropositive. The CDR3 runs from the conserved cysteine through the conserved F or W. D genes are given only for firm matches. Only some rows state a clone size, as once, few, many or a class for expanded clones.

CDR3: CASSEQGRNTEAFF
DNA: TGTGCCAGCAGTGAACAGGGCCGGAACACTGAAGCTTTCTTT
D: -
V: TRBV2
size: -
J: TRBJ1-1

CDR3: CASSTGFRYEQYF
DNA: TGTGCCAGTTCGACAGGGTTTCGTTACGAGCAGTACTTC
D: TRBD1
V: TRBV28
size: -
J: TRBJ2-7

CDR3: CASSLQRGLSRGELFF
DNA: TGTGCCAGCAGCTTACAACGCGGACTATCCCGCGGGGAGCTGTTTTTT
D: -
V: TRBV13
size: -
J: TRBJ2-2

CDR3: CASSRGQGTYGYTF
DNA: TGTGCCAGTAGTAGAGGACAGGGAACCTATGGCTACACCTTC
D: TRBD1
V: TRBV19
size: -
J: TRBJ1-2

CDR3: CASSLVSVGGTEAFF
DNA: TGTGCCAGCAGCTTAGTGAGCGTCGGGGGGACTGAAGCTTTCTTT
D: -
V: TRBV7-2
size: -
J: TRBJ1-1

CDR3: CASSSRTGELFF
DNA: TGTGCCAGCAGTTCACGGACCGGGGAGCTGTTTTTT
D: -
V: TRBV6-6
size: -
J: TRBJ2-2

CDR3: CASSEKENSPLHF
DNA: TGTGCCAGCAGTGAAAAGGAGAATTCACCCCTCCACTTT
D: -
V: TRBV6-1
size: -
J: TRBJ1-6

CDR3: CASRLGTSLSYEQYF
DNA: TGTGCCAGCAGACTCGGGACAAGTTTATCCTACGAGCAGTACTTC
D: -
V: TRBV6-1
size: -
J: TRBJ2-7

CDR3: CASYTGGYEQYF
DNA: TGTGCCAGCTACACAGGGGGCTACGAGCAGTACTTC
D: TRBD1
V: TRBV2
size: -
J: TRBJ2-7

CDR3: CASSWDIFYEQYF
DNA: TGTGCCAGTAGTTGGGACATTTTCTACGAGCAGTACTTC
D: -
V: TRBV19
size: -
J: TRBJ2-7

CDR3: CASSSGGYLYEQYF
DNA: TGCGCCAGCAGCTCGGGTGGGTATTTATACGAGCAGTACTTC
D: -
V: TRBV5-1
size: few
J: TRBJ2-7

CDR3: CASSLAGEEETQYF
DNA: TGCGCCAGCAGTCTTGCGGGGGAAGAAGAGACCCAGTACTTC
D: TRBD2
V: TRBV5-1
size: -
J: TRBJ2-5

CDR3: CASSLAVYNEQFF
DNA: TGTGCCAGCAGCTTGGCCGTATACAATGAGCAGTTCTTC
D: -
V: TRBV5-8
size: few
J: TRBJ2-1